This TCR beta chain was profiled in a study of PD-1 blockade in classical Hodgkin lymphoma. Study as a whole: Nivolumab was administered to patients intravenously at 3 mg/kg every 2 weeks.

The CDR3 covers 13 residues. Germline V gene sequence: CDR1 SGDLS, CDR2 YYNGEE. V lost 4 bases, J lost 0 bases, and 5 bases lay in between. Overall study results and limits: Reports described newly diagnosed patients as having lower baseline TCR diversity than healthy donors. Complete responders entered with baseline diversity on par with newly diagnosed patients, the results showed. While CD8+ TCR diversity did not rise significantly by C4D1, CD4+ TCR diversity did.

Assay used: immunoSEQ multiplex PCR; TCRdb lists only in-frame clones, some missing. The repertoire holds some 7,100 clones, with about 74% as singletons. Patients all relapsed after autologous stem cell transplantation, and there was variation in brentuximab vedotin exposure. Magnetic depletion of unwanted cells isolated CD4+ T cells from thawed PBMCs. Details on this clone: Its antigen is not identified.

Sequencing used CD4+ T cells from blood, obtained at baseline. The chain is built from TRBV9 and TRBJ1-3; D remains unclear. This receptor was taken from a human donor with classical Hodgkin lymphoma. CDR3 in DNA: TGTGCCAGCAGCACTAGCTCTGGAAACACCATATATTTT. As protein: CASSTSSGNTIYF.